This record covers a single T cell receptor beta chain. V shed 4 bases, J shed 4 bases, and the junction held 20 bases outside the gene matches. CDR1 and CDR2 (germline): LGHNA, YSLEER. This CDR3 contains 20 residues. These data come from a study of early stage breast cancer tumors. Assay: immunoSEQ multiplex PCR; the TCRdb copy retains only in-frame clones and omits some. The sample lists around 10,000 clones; about two thirds were seen once. Sequenced: normal breast tissue next to the tumor. The TCR was taken from a person between 55 and 69 years old with breast cancer. This rearrangement joins TRBV4-3 to TRBJ2-4; TRBD2 aligns across 9 bases. This CDR3 reads CASSRGPESGRSERKNIQYF. Written as DNA, the CDR3 is TGCGCCAGCAGCCGGGGGCCGGAAAGCGGGAGGTCAGAACGGAAAAACATTCAGTACTTC.